This T cell receptor (beta chain) emerged from a study of shared clonotypes between healthy human individuals. Whole-study results and caveats: Sampling included only blood; tissue repertoires likely differ. In having few donors, the study represented limited genetic and exposure-history diversity.

Notes on this clone: Its antigen is still unknown.

Germline-derived CDR1 and CDR2 are SNHLY and FYNNEI. This CDR3 is 17 amino acids long. Trimming shortened V by 3 bases and J by 2 bases, and 20 bases separated the two germline ends. Authors' processing steps: Junction-only sequences produced by ImmunoSEQ had no quality scores, so filtering differed. Assay used: immunoSEQ multiplex PCR; TCRdb lists only in-frame clones, some missing. D and trimming were read from the DNA, whereas the V and J calls and clone size are those reported in that table. The table lists around 500,000 clones, 76% of them singletons. The TCR was taken from a woman in her 40s in good health. Some clones in this sample may be carry-over from other donors' samples. The sequenced sample was PBMCs. The V gene is TRBV2, the J gene TRBJ2-7; tentative D call: TRBD1 (6 bases). CDR3 amino acids: CASSEDRLARAAYEQYF. CDR3 sequence (DNA): TGTGCCAGCAGTGAGGACAGACTGGCTCGCGCGGCCTACGAGCAGTACTTC.